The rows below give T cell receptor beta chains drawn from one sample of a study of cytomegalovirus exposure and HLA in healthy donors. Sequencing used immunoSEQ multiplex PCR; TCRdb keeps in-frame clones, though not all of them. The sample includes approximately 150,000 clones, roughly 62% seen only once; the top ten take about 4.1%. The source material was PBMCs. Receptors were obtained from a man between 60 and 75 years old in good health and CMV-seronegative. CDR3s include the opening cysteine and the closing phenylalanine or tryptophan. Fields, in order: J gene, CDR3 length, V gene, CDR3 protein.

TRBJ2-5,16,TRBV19,CASSIEGQRYQETQYF
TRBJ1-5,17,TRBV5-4,CASSLGQMNRAQQPQHF
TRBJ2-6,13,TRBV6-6,CASISRGANVLTF
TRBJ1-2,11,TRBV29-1,CSVGTGGGYTF
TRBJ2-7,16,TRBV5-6,CASSLSTPGSFYEQYF
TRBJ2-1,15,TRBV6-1,CASSELGLASNEQFF
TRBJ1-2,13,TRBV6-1,CASGETGVYGYTF
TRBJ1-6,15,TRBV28,CASSLQGTDNSPLHF
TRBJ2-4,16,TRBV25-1,CASSADRVLAKNIQYF
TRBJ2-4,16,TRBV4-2,CASSQEQGHVKNIQYF
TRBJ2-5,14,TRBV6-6,CASRASGGRETQYF
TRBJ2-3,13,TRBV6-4,CASSNSGTDTQYF
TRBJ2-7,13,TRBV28,CASSLSQAYEQYF
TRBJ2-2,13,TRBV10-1,CASSTRAAGELFF
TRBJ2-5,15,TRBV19,CASSSLAGGRETQYF
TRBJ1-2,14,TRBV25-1,CASSEGRALAGYTF
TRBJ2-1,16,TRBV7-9,CASMLAGLAEYNEQFF
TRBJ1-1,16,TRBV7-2,CASSLGRGGPRTEAFF
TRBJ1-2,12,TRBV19,CASGEQYYGYTF
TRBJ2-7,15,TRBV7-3,CASSLGIAGGDEQYF
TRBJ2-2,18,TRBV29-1,CSASEGAAGGRNTGELFF
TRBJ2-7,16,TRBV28,CASSTVWGQGADEQYF
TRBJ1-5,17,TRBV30,CAWSVQGQGAWVQPQHF
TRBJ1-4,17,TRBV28,CASSLPQASSTNEKLFF
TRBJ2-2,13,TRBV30,CAWNPGRDGELFF
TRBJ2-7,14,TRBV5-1,CASSSQTGSGEQYF